This TCR beta chain is from a study of cytomegalovirus exposure and HLA in healthy donors. At the level of the study: Unique TCRs from HLA-typed donors, about 85 million of them, were held in an early data release. Study-level findings and limits: Three CMV-associated chains proved CMV antigen-specific in vitro. It was likely that a cluster of highly shared sequence variants was a sequencing artifact.

The V and J ends lost 3 bases and 7 bases respectively, with 7 bases between them. Germline loops: CDR1 MNHEY, CDR2 SMNVEV (reference sequence). The CDR3 loop spans 13 amino acids. Use of 60 Vbeta and 13 Jbeta primers characterized the PCR. Data came from immunoSEQ multiplex PCR; TCRdb stores just in-frame clones and leaves some out. The repertoire holds approximately 140,000 clones, approximately 70% seen once, with 1.5% to 2% in the top ten. In its sample, this clone was seen a few times. Its antigen is still unknown. Material for sequencing was PBMCs. The V call is TRBV27, the J call TRBJ1-6; no definite D call. The clonotype originates from a young woman in good health and CMV-seronegative. CDR3 protein: CASSLWPNSPLHF. DNA for the CDR3: TGTGCCAGCAGTTTGTGGCCGAATTCACCCCTCCACTTT.